Listed below are T cell receptor beta chains from one sample, sequenced in a study of blood T cells in healthy people across ages. TCRdb analysed the 5' RACE reads with MiXCR anew, one entry per CDR3 protein. This table holds about 1.8 million distinct CDR3 sequences, about 50% found once. The sequenced sample consisted of blood. Every receptor here comes from a woman aged 40 to 55 in good health. The CDR3 runs from the conserved cysteine through the conserved F or W. Each record gives: J gene, D gene, clone size, V gene, CDR3 DNA, CDR3 protein. A D gene is named only where the DNA matches it firmly. Only some rows state a clone size, as once, few, many or a class for expanded clones.

>TRBJ2-6|.|few|TRBV11-2
TGTGCCAGCAGCTTATACGACGGGGCCAACGTCCTGACTTTC
CASSLYDGANVLTF
>TRBJ1-5|.|.|TRBV6-5
TGTGCCAGCAGTTACTCGAAGAATCAGCCCCAGCATTTT
CASSYSKNQPQHF
>TRBJ2-7|TRBD1|few|TRBV5-1
TGCGCCAGCAGCCTTCTGACAGGGGTAACCGAGCAGTACTTC
CASSLLTGVTEQYF
>TRBJ2-2|TRBD2|.|TRBV4-3
TGCGCCAGCAGCCAAGATTCGGGACTAGCGGGGGGGCCTGGCGGGGAGCTGTTTTTT
CASSQDSGLAGGPGGELFF
>TRBJ2-7|.|.|TRBV3-1
TGTGCCAGCAGCCAAGGGACAGTCCCCTACGAGCAGTACTTC
CASSQGTVPYEQYF
>TRBJ2-5|.|.|TRBV7-2
TGTGCCAGCAGCTCCCACTGGGAGACCCAGTACTTC
CASSSHWETQYF
>TRBJ2-3|.|.|TRBV6-2/TRBV6-3
TGTGCCAGCAGTTGGGCAGGGGCAGGGGACCGTGCTGGAGATACGCAGTATTTT
CASSWAGAGDRAGDTQYF
>TRBJ1-1|.|.|TRBV2
TGTGCCAGCAAGGGGGACGGGCGGAACACTGAAGCTTTCTTT
CASKGDGRNTEAFF
>TRBJ2-1|TRBD2|few|TRBV6-5
TGTGCCAGCAGTTACTCAGGCGCGGGAGGGGATGAGCAGTTCTTC
CASSYSGAGGDEQFF
>TRBJ2-7|.|.|TRBV4-3
TGCGCCAGCAGCCAAGAGGTCCGGGGGCCCTACGAGCAGTACTTC
CASSQEVRGPYEQYF
>TRBJ2-3|TRBD1|.|TRBV25-1
TGTGCCATTGGCAGGGGGACAGATACGCAGTATTTT
CAIGRGTDTQYF
>TRBJ2-5|.|few|TRBV5-1
TGCGCCAGCAGCGAGAGCGGCACAAGGGTCCAAGAGACCCAGTACTTC
CASSESGTRVQETQYF
>TRBJ1-2|.|.|TRBV20-1
TGCAGTGTTCAAGACACGGTAGGATATGGCTACACTTTC
CSVQDTVGYGYTF
>TRBJ2-4|.|.|TRBV3-1
TGTGCCAGCAGCCCTCGTGGGGTTCGGATTAAAAACATTCAGTACTTC
CASSPRGVRIKNIQYF
>TRBJ2-5|.|.|TRBV6-2/TRBV6-3
TGTGCCAGCAGTTACCCGACCCCTGAGCAGTACTTC
CASSYPTPEQYF
>TRBJ1-2|.|.|TRBV7-9
TGTGCCAGCAGCTCCCGGCCCAGCCTCTATGGCTACACCTTC
CASSSRPSLYGYTF
>TRBJ2-7|.|once|TRBV4-1
TGCGCCAGCAGTCAGAGTTGGGTGCAGAACTACGAGCAGTACTTC
CASSQSWVQNYEQYF
>TRBJ1-6|.|.|TRBV6-1
TGTGCCAGCAGGGAGGTGGGAGATTCACCCCTCCACTTT
CASREVGDSPLHF
>TRBJ2-5|.|.|TRBV15
TGTGCCACCAGCAGAGATGTAGGGAAGGATGAGCAGTACTTC
CATSRDVGKDEQYF
>TRBJ2-5|TRBD2|.|TRBV20-1
TGCAGTGCTAGAGATGACAGCGGGGGTATGGAGACCCAGTACTTC
CSARDDSGGMETQYF
>TRBJ2-5|.|few|TRBV28
TGTGCCAGCAGTTCTCTGCGAAACCAAGAGACCCAGTACTTC
CASSSLRNQETQYF
>TRBJ1-6|.|few|TRBV28
TGTGCCAGCAGTCCCATCTTCATCTATAATTCACCCCTCCACTTT
CASSPIFIYNSPLHF
>TRBJ1-1|TRBD1|.|TRBV5-1
TGCGCCAGCAGCTTCTGGGACAGGGGGGACACTGAAGCTTTCTTT
CASSFWDRGDTEAFF
>TRBJ2-1|.|few|TRBV6-4
TGTGCCAGCAGTGTTCCAGGGTACGAGCAGTTCTTC
CASSVPGYEQFF
>TRBJ2-1|TRBD1|few|TRBV7-2
TGTGCCAGCAGAGAACCGGGACAGAGTTACAATGAGCAGTTCTTC
CASREPGQSYNEQFF
>TRBJ2-3|.|few|TRBV28
TGTGCCAGCAGTGACCTCGGACTGAGCACAGATACGCAGTATTTT
CASSDLGLSTDTQYF
>TRBJ1-1|.|.|TRBV5-6
TGTGCCAGCGGGGCAGGGTCTACTAACACTGAAGCTTTCTTT
CASGAGSTNTEAFF
>TRBJ2-7|.|.|TRBV6-1
TGTGCCACTGACCTAGACAGGTCCTACGAGCAGTACTTC
CATDLDRSYEQYF
>TRBJ2-3|.|.|TRBV6-6
TGTGCCAGCATCAACCGGGATACGCAGTATTTT
CASINRDTQYF
>TRBJ2-3|TRBD1|many|TRBV6-4
TGTGCCAGCAGTGACGGGACAGGCACAGATACGCAGTATTTT
CASSDGTGTDTQYF
>TRBJ2-1|TRBD2|few|TRBV5-5
TGTGCCAGCAGCTTGTGGCTAGCGGGGGGGCCCGCGGCGTACAATGAGCAGTTCTTC
CASSLWLAGGPAAYNEQFF
>TRBJ2-7|TRBD2|once|TRBV20-1
TGCAGTGCTAGTACCCCTAGCGGGGATCACTCCTACAATGAGCAGTACTTC
CSASTPSGDHSYNEQYF
>TRBJ2-3|.|.|TRBV20-1
TGCAGTGCTAGAGAAGAGACAGTCAGGAGAACATTAGATACGCAGTATTTT
CSAREETVRRTLDTQYF
>TRBJ1-2|.|few|TRBV5-6
TGTGCCAGCAGCCCCGTAGGGGTGGATGGCTACACCTTC
CASSPVGVDGYTF
>TRBJ2-2|.|once|TRBV4-3
TGCGCCAGCAGCCATGAGGGGGGAATCGGGGAGCTGTTTTTT
CASSHEGGIGELFF
>TRBJ2-7|TRBD2|.|TRBV6-5
TGTGCCAGCAGTTACACCTCCGGGGGGTACAATGAGCAGTACTTC
CASSYTSGGYNEQYF